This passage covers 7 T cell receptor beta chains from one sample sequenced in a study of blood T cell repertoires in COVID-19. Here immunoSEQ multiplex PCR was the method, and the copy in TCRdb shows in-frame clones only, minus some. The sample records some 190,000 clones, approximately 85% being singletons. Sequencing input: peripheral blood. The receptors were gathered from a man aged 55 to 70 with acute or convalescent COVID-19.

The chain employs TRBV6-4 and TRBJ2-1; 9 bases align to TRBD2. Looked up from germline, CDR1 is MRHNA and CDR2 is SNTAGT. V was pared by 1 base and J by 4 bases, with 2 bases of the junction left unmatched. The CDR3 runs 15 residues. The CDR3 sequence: CASSDFSGRYNEQFF. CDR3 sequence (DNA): TGTGCCAGCAGTGACTTCAGCGGGAGGTACAATGAGCAGTTCTTC.

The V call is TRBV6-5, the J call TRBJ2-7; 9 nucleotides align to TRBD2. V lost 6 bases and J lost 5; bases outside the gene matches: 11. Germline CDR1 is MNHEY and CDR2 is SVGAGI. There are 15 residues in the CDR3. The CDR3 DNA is TGTGCCAGCAGCATCGGAGCTAGCGGGATCAACGAGCAGTACTTC. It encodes CASSIGASGINEQYF.

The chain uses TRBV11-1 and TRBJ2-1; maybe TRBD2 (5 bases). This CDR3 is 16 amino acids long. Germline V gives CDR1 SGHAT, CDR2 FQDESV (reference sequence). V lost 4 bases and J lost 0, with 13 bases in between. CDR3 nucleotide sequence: TGTGCCAGCAGCTCCCGGGATCTGAGCTCCTACAATGAGCAGTTCTTC. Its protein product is CASSSRDLSSYNEQFF. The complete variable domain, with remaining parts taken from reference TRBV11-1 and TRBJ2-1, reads EAEVAQSPRYKITEKSQAVAFWCDPISGHATLYWYRQILGQGPELLVQFQDESVVDDSQLPKDRFSAERLKGVDSTLKIQPAELGDSAMYLCASSSRDLSSYNEQFFGPGTRLTVL.

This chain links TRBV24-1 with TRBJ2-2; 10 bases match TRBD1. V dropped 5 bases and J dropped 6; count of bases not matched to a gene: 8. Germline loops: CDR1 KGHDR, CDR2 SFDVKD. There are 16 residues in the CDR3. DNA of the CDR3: TGTGCCACCAGTGGATCCGGGACAGGGGCGGCCGGGGAGCTGTTTTTT. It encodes CATSGSGTGAAGELFF.

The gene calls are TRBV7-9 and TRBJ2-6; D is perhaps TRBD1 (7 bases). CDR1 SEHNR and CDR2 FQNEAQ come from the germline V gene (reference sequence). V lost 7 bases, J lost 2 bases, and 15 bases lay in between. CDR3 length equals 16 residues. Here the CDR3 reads CASTMQGGAGANVLTF. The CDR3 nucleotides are TGTGCCAGCACCATGCAGGGGGGCGCTGGGGCCAACGTCCTGACTTTC.

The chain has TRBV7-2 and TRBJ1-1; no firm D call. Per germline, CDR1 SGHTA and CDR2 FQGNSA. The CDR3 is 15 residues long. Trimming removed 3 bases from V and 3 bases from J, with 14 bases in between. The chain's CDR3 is CASSLYPPRDTEAFF. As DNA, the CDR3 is TGTGCCAGCAGCTTGTACCCTCCCCGGGACACTGAAGCTTTCTTT.

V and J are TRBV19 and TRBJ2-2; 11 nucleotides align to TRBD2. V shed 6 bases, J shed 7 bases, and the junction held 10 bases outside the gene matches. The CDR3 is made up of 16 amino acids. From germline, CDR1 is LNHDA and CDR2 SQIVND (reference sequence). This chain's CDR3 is CASSPQGLAGRGELFF. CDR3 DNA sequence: TGTGCCAGTAGCCCTCAAGGACTAGCGGGTCGCGGGGAGCTGTTTTTT.